The next 25 T cell receptor beta chains were all read from a single sample in a study of shared clonotypes between healthy human individuals. The assay was immunoSEQ multiplex PCR, and TCRdb's table has in-frame clones only and misses some. The table lists a few million clones, approximately 95% of them singletons. The sequenced sample consisted of naive CD4+ T cells from PBMCs. Subset of the sample: CD45RA+ positively selected. Receptor source: a man younger than 30 in good health. Some clones in this sample may be carry-over from other donors' samples.

The V and J genes are TRBV19 and TRBJ1-1; unclear D gene. V was cut by 9 bases and J by 1 base, with 15 bases left in between. Looked up from germline, CDR1 is LNHDA and CDR2 is SQIVND (reference sequence). The length of the CDR3 is 14 residues. The chain's CDR3 is CASQRSEGNTEAFF. DNA for the CDR3: TGTGCCAGCCAGAGGAGCGAGGGGAACACTGAAGCTTTCTTT.

The V and J genes are TRBV19 and TRBJ2-1; 10 bases line up with TRBD1. In germline, CDR1 is LNHDA, CDR2 SQIVND (reference sequence). Trimming removed 7 bases from V and 3 bases from J; junction bases left unmatched: 9. This CDR3 is built from 16 residues. The CDR3 spells CASTPPGQGNYNEQFF. The DNA of the CDR3 is TGTGCCAGTACTCCCCCGGGACAGGGGAACTACAATGAGCAGTTCTTC.

The chain recombines TRBV28 with TRBJ2-2, with D unresolved. Trimming stripped 6 bases from V and 5 bases from J, with 13 bases between. The CDR3 contains 14 residues. Per germline, CDR1 MDHEN and CDR2 SYDVKM. The CDR3 nucleotides read TGTGCCAGCAGGATCCTCAGGAAGACCGGGGAGCTGTTTTTT. Its protein is CASRILRKTGELFF. Supplemented by reference TRBV28 and TRBJ2-2, the full variable domain reads DVKVTQSSRYLVKRTGEKVFLECVQDMDHENMFWYRQDPGLGLRLIYFSYDVKMKEKGDIPEGYSVSREKKERFSLILESASTNQTSMYLCASRILRKTGELFFGEGSRLTVL.

The J gene is TRBJ2-5, the V gene TRBV27; 11 bases align to TRBD2. The CDR3 length is 16 residues. With 5 bases clipped from V and 2 bases from J, the junction kept 7 bases outside the gene matches. Germline values: CDR1 MNHEY, CDR2 SMNVEV (reference sequence). CDR3 bases: TGTGCCAGCAGTCCCACGGTAGCGGGAGGGCAAGAGACCCAGTACTTC. Its translation is CASSPTVAGGQETQYF.

The chain has TRBV30 and TRBJ1-1; 8 bases are shared with TRBD1. Trimming cost V 0 bases and J 11 bases; bases outside gene matches: 5. The CDR3 contains 12 residues. Germline assignment: CDR1 GTSNPN and CDR2 SVGIG (reference sequence). The DNA of the CDR3 is TGTGCCTGGAGTGTAGCGCAGGGGGCCGCTTTCTTT. Amino acid sequence: CAWSVAQGAAFF. Using reference TRBV30 and TRBJ1-1 for the parts outside the CDR3, the full variable domain is SQTIHQWPATLVQPVGSPLSLECTVEGTSNPNLYWYRQAAGRGLQLLFYSVGIGQISSEVPQNLSASRPQDRQFILSSKKLLLSDSGFYLCAWSVAQGAAFFGQGTRLTVV.

The chain combines TRBV13 with TRBJ1-3, with a tentative D call TRBD1 (5 bases). The CDR3 contains 16 residues. The germline gives CDR1 PRHDT, CDR2 FYEKMQ (reference sequence). V lost 1 base, J lost 2 bases, and 12 bases lay in between. The CDR3 bases are TGTGCCAGCAGCTTAGCCCCGACAGCCCCTGGAAACACCATATATTTT. This encodes CASSLAPTAPGNTIYF.

V usage is TRBV15 and J usage is TRBJ1-5, with D unresolved. The germline CDR1 and CDR2 sequences are LNHNV and YYDKDF (reference sequence). V was cut by 4 bases and J by 0 bases, with 10 bases left in between. The CDR3 contains 15 residues. The CDR3, as DNA: TGTGCCACCAGCAAACTGTTATATAGCAATCAGCCCCAGCATTTT. It translates to CATSKLLYSNQPQHF.

This clone came up once. The V call is TRBV7-2, the J call TRBJ1-4, with D uncertain. With 1 base removed from V and 3 bases from J, the gap between germline ends came to 15 bases. The CDR3 runs to 17 residues. Germline V gives CDR1 SGHTA, CDR2 FQGNSA. The CDR3 DNA sequence: TGTGCCAGCAGCTTAGGGGTTGCGCGACTGGCTAATGAAAAACTGTTTTTT. This translates into CASSLGVARLANEKLFF.

This chain joins TRBV6-5 and TRBJ2-2; D is possibly TRBD1 or TRBD2 (5 bases each). The CDR3 sequence is 14 residues long. Trimming cost V 4 bases and J 9 bases, with 15 bases left between them. The germline gives CDR1 MNHEY, CDR2 SVGAGI. Here the CDR3 DNA reads TGTGCCAGCAGTTCAGGGACCTATTCCAGGGAGCTGTTTTTT. Its translation is CASSSGTYSRELFF.

As to this clone: In the same sample, other DNA sequences code for this CDR3. The gene calls are TRBV11-2 and TRBJ2-1; no clear D gene. This CDR3 spans 12 amino acids. Germline lookup yields CDR1 SGHAT and CDR2 FQNNGV. V was trimmed by 3 bases and J by 3 bases, leaving 3 bases between them. The CDR3 sequence is CASSLSYNEQFF. CDR3 nucleotide sequence: TGTGCCAGCAGCTTGAGCTACAATGAGCAGTTCTTC. Full variable domain (outside the CDR3, taken from reference TRBV11-2 and TRBJ2-1): EAGVAQSPRYKIIEKRQSVAFWCNPISGHATLYWYQQILGQGPKLLIQFQNNGVVDDSQLPKDRFSAERLKGVDSTLKIQPAKLEDSAVYLCASSLSYNEQFFGPGTRLTVL.

The chain couples TRBV7-2 to TRBJ1-2; 8 bases line up with TRBD1. With V trimmed by 1 base and J by 2 bases, 3 bases remained unmatched. The CDR3 covers 15 residues. From germline, CDR1 is SGHTA and CDR2 FQGNSA. DNA for the CDR3: TGTGCCAGCAGCTTAGTATGGACAGGGAACTATGGCTACACCTTC. Protein product: CASSLVWTGNYGYTF. Drawing the rest from reference TRBV7-2 and TRBJ1-2, the complete variable domain is GAGVSQSPSNKVTEKGKDVELRCDPISGHTALYWYRQSLGQGLEFLIYFQGNSAPDKSGLPSDRFSAERTGGSVSTLTIQRTQQEDSAVYLCASSLVWTGNYGYTFGSGTRLTVV.

V usage is TRBV9 and J usage is TRBJ2-2; a weak D match, TRBD2 (5 bases). The CDR3 consists of 15 residues. With 7 bases removed from V and 4 bases from J, the gap between germline ends came to 17 bases. Germline CDR1 is SGDLS and CDR2 is YYNGEE. The CDR3 nucleotides read TGTGCCAGCCGCCCTGGTGGGAGTGGCACCGGGGAGCTGTTTTTT. It encodes CASRPGGSGTGELFF. The full variable domain, with the rest looked up from reference TRBV9 and TRBJ2-2, is DSGVTQTPKHLITATGQRVTLRCSPRSGDLSVYWYQQSLDQGLQFLIQYYNGEERAKGNILERFSAQQFPDLHSELNLSSLELGDSALYFCASRPGGSGTGELFFGEGSRLTVL.

The rearrangement uses TRBV9 and TRBJ2-2, with D possibly TRBD1 on 5 matching bases. Per germline, CDR1 SGDLS and CDR2 YYNGEE. Trimming shortened V by 4 bases and J by 0 bases, and 10 bases separated the two germline ends. The CDR3 extends over 15 amino acids. The DNA for the CDR3 is TGTGCCAGCAGCCCTGGACATACGAACACCGGGGAGCTGTTTTTT. This sequence encodes CASSPGHTNTGELFF.

This chain joins TRBV9 and TRBJ2-1, with D perhaps matching TRBD2 (5 bases). There are 17 residues in the CDR3. V shed 3 bases and J shed 7 bases, with 23 bases lying between them. CDR1 and CDR2 from the germline V gene are SGDLS and YYNGEE. This chain's CDR3 is CASSAWIRTPAGNEQFF. The CDR3 DNA follows: TGTGCCAGCAGCGCCTGGATTAGGACTCCTGCCGGAAATGAGCAGTTCTTC.

This clone was counted a single time. This rearrangement joins TRBV6-5 to TRBJ2-3; a possible D gene is TRBD1 (5 bases). The CDR3 length is 13 residues. The germline V gene has CDR1 MNHEY and CDR2 SVGAGI. Between the trimmed V and J ends, which lost 5 bases and 6 bases, there was a span of 12 bases. The CDR3 nucleotides read TGTGCCAGCAGTCCACCCCACAGGGATACGCAGTATTTT. Translation gives CASSPPHRDTQYF.

V is TRBV5-4 and J is TRBJ1-3, with 8 bases fitting TRBD1. Germline trimming cut 4 bases from V and 0 bases from J; bases unmatched to any gene: 6. Germline-derived CDR1 and CDR2 are SGHNT and YYREEE (reference sequence). The CDR3 sequence is 16 residues long. Here the CDR3 DNA reads TGTGCCAGCAGCCCAGGGGGCCAGAGCTCTGGAAACACCATATATTTT. It specifies CASSPGGQSSGNTIYF.

This clone was counted only a few times. The rearrangement uses TRBV30 and TRBJ1-1; D not certain. V dropped 2 bases and J dropped 1 base, with 11 bases sitting between them. This CDR3 is 14 amino acids long. Germline V gives CDR1 GTSNPN, CDR2 SVGIG (reference sequence). This CDR3 reads CAWSPPPKNTEAFF. The CDR3 DNA is TGTGCCTGGAGTCCCCCCCCAAAGAACACTGAAGCTTTCTTT.

The chain couples TRBV28 to TRBJ1-4; 7 positions agree with TRBD1. With V trimmed by 5 bases and J by 11 bases, 11 bases remained unmatched. Per germline, CDR1 MDHEN and CDR2 SYDVKM. The length of the CDR3 is 14 residues. Here the CDR3 DNA reads TGTGCCAGCAGTCCCCCTTACACAGGGGAGAAACTGTTTTTT. It is translated as CASSPPYTGEKLFF.

The sample holds one count of this clone. This chain's CDR3 is CASSLELYGPGTQYF. In DNA, the CDR3 is TGCGCCAGCAGCTTGGAGTTATACGGTCCGGGGACCCAGTACTTC. The rearrangement joins TRBV5-1 to TRBJ2-5; D is uncertain. The CDR3 is 15 amino acids. CDR1 SGHRS and CDR2 YFSETQ come from the germline V gene. The germline V and J ends were trimmed by 0 bases and 7 bases, with 16 bases remaining between them.

V usage is TRBV25-1 and J usage is TRBJ2-3, with D uncertain. This CDR3 has 13 amino acids. Per germline, CDR1 MGHDK and CDR2 SYGVNS. V was pared by 3 bases and J by 4 bases, with 8 bases between. The CDR3 loop is CASSDQVSDTQYF. The CDR3, as DNA: TGTGCCAGCAGTGACCAGGTGTCAGATACGCAGTATTTT.

This sequence joins TRBV11-3 and TRBJ2-7, with D possibly called TRBD1 or TRBD2 (5 bases each). This CDR3 region has 17 residues. The V gene lost 0 bases and the J gene lost 1 base, with 16 bases spanning the gap. From germline, CDR1 is SGHNT and CDR2 YENEEA. Written as DNA, the CDR3 is TGTGCCAGCAGCTTAGATTTGGAGTCAGGGAGATCCTACGAGCAGTACTTC. This codes for CASSLDLESGRSYEQYF.

This sequence joins TRBV6-1 and TRBJ1-4; a possible D gene is TRBD1 (5 bases). Per the germline V gene, CDR1 is MNHNS and CDR2 is SASEGT. The CDR3 runs to 13 residues. Trimming shortened V by 6 bases and J by 8 bases, and 13 bases separated the two germline ends. The CDR3 reads CASSDTGVEKLFF. As DNA, the CDR3 is TGTGCCAGCAGCGACACGGGGGTGGAAAAACTGTTTTTT.

The chain uses TRBV30 and TRBJ2-7, with 11 bases that match TRBD2. This CDR3 spans 14 amino acids. Trimming removed 2 bases from V and 6 bases from J; junction bases left unmatched: 6. The germline CDR1 and CDR2 sequences are GTSNPN and SVGIG (reference sequence). The chain's CDR3 is CAWSSLAGGTEQYF. The CDR3 region has the DNA TGTGCCTGGAGTTCGCTAGCGGGAGGAACCGAGCAGTACTTC.

Comment on this clone: At one of its ends the junction is not consistent with the germline gene, which may arise from a read error. J is TRBJ1-4 and V is TRBV5-8; a weak D match, TRBD1 (6 bases). Germline V CDR1 and CDR2: SGHTS, YDEGEE. The CDR3 has 13 amino acids. For the CDR3, the DNA is TGTGCCACCAGCAGGGGACCCAATGAAAAACTGTTTTTT. Amino acid sequence: CATSRGPNEKLFF.

The V call is TRBV11-3, the J call TRBJ2-7, with D uncertain. The germline gives CDR1 SGHNT, CDR2 YENEEA. V lost 2 bases and J lost 2, with 7 bases in between. CDR3 size: 13 residues. The CDR3 sequence is CASSLKPAYEQYF. CDR3 nucleotide sequence: TGTGCCAGCAGCTTAAAACCCGCCTACGAGCAGTACTTC.